The 14 T cell receptor beta chains below all came from one sample that was sequenced in a study of shared clonotypes between healthy human individuals. TCRdb keeps only in-frame clones here, not all; method: immunoSEQ multiplex PCR. The repertoire holds some 1 million clones, with roughly 80% as singletons. What was sequenced was memory CD4+ T cells sorted from blood. Subset of the sample: CD45RA-negative fraction. All receptors come from a man younger than 35 in good health.

This clone has just one count. The chain is built from TRBV6-1 and TRBJ2-3, with D possibly being TRBD1 (5 bases). The CDR3 has 13 residues. Germline-derived CDR1 and CDR2 are MNHNS and SASEGT. Trimming pared 5 bases from V and 6 bases from J, leaving 12 bases between. The CDR3 loop is CASSLQGMDTQYF. In DNA form, the CDR3 reads TGTGCCAGCAGTCTGCAGGGTATGGATACGCAGTATTTT.

The chain couples TRBV5-6 to TRBJ2-7, with D tentatively TRBD1 or TRBD2 (5 bases each). Looked up from germline, CDR1 is SGHDT and CDR2 is YYEEEE. Trimming pared 7 bases from V and 1 base from J, leaving 15 bases between. The CDR3 contains 14 residues. CDR3 bases: TGTGCCAGCCTCAGGACGGGGCTATCCTACGAGCAGTACTTC. Protein: CASLRTGLSYEQYF.

The count of this clone is one. This chain links TRBV29-1 with TRBJ1-1; D is perhaps TRBD1 (6 bases). CDR3 length equals 16 residues. Germline V gives CDR1 SQVTM, CDR2 ANQGSEA. The V end was cut by 1 base, the J end by 1 base, with 16 bases between. The CDR3 is CSVEAREGGPNTEAFF. In DNA, the CDR3 is TGCAGCGTTGAAGCGCGGGAGGGGGGCCCGAACACTGAAGCTTTCTTT.

CDR3 sequence: CASSAYRGGNTIYF. The CDR3 nucleotides are TGTGCCAGCAGTGCTTACAGGGGCGGAAACACCATATATTTT. The chain is built from TRBV25-1 and TRBJ1-3; the match to TRBD1 covers 7 bases. CDR1 and CDR2 (germline): MGHDK, SYGVNS. Trimming at V came to 4 bases and at J to 4 bases, leaving 4 bases not matched to a gene. The CDR3 consists of 14 residues. The variable domain in full, completed from reference TRBV25-1 and TRBJ1-3, reads EADIYQTPRYLVIGTGKKITLECSQTMGHDKMYWYQQDPGMELHLIHYSYGVNSTEKGDLSSESTVSRIRTEHFPLTLESARPSHTSQYLCASSAYRGGNTIYFGEGSWLTVV.

The genes are TRBV4-1 and TRBJ2-7; TRBD1 might be the D (5 bases). Per the germline V gene, CDR1 is MGHRA and CDR2 is YSYEKL. With 3 bases removed from V and 6 bases from J, the gap between germline ends came to 21 bases. The CDR3 spans 16 residues. The CDR3 protein is CASSQAWGDPPSEQYF. The CDR3 region has the DNA TGCGCCAGCAGCCAGGCATGGGGCGACCCCCCTTCCGAGCAGTACTTC.

The chain carries TRBV7-3 and TRBJ1-1, with D maybe TRBD1 (6 bases). Trimming stripped 11 bases from V and 10 bases from J, with 23 bases between. The CDR3 covers 13 residues. Per germline, CDR1 SGHTA and CDR2 FQGTGA. This chain's CDR3 is CALIHGGPSSAFF. The CDR3 DNA reads TGTGCCCTCATACACGGGGGCCCCTCGTCAGCTTTCTTT.

This clone was detected once. The chain's CDR3 is CATSRVILSSEQYF. The CDR3 DNA reads TGTGCCACCAGCAGAGTGATTCTTTCGTCCGAGCAGTACTTC. The chain couples TRBV15 to TRBJ2-7; D not resolved. The germline V and J ends were trimmed by 1 base and 6 bases, with 13 bases remaining between them. The CDR3 loop spans 14 amino acids. Germline CDR1 and CDR2: LNHNV and YYDKDF (reference sequence).

This sequence joins TRBV5-4 and TRBJ1-2; TRBD1 is a possible D gene (5 bases). Trimming removed 0 bases from V and 6 bases from J, with 12 bases in between. Per the germline V gene, CDR1 is SGHNT and CDR2 is YYREEE (reference sequence). The length of the CDR3 is 14 residues. The CDR3 loop is CASSLGQGLHGYTF. CDR3 bases: TGTGCCAGCAGCTTGGGGCAGGGATTACATGGCTACACCTTC. The variable domain in full, with the rest retrieved from reference TRBV5-4 and TRBJ1-2, is ETGVTQSPTHLIKTRGQQVTLRCSSQSGHNTVSWYQQALGQGPQFIFQYYREEENGRGNFPPRFSGLQFPNYSSELNVNALELDDSALYLCASSLGQGLHGYTFGSGTRLTVV.

This clone was recorded once. The gene calls are TRBV19 and TRBJ2-6; D not resolved. The CDR3 extends over 13 amino acids. Per the germline V gene, CDR1 is LNHDA and CDR2 is SQIVND (reference sequence). Trimming stripped 6 bases from V and 0 bases from J, with 3 bases between. DNA for the CDR3: TGTGCCAGTAGGGACTCTGGGGCCAACGTCCTGACTTTC. Translating it yields CASRDSGANVLTF.

This clone was picked up a small number of times. The genes are TRBV27 and TRBJ1-6; TRBD1 aligns across 7 bases. Germline assignment: CDR1 MNHEY and CDR2 SMNVEV (reference sequence). The CDR3 has 15 residues. The V and J ends lost 6 bases and 3 bases, in that order; junction bases with no gene match: 5. The CDR3 sequence is CASRPGQIYNSPLHF. CDR3 in DNA: TGTGCCAGCAGACCGGGACAGATCTATAATTCACCCCTCCACTTT.

As regards this clone: A much larger clone lies a single base off, so this may be a read error. J is TRBJ2-3 and V is TRBV5-6; D not resolved. CDR3 length: 11 amino acids. The germline V gene has CDR1 SGHDT and CDR2 YYEEEE. Trimming removed 4 bases at V and 6 bases at J, with 6 bases between. CDR3 in amino acids: CASSVGDTQYF. In DNA form, the CDR3 reads TGTGCCAGCAGCGTCGGGGATACGCAGTATTTT.

This sequence joins TRBV7-9 and TRBJ2-3, with TRBD2 matching over 13 bases. Germline V gives CDR1 SEHNR, CDR2 FQNEAQ (reference sequence). After removal of 4 bases from V and 4 bases from J, the junction contained 5 bases not matched to a gene. This CDR3 comprises 16 residues. The CDR3 bases are TGTGCCAGCAGCTCGACTAGCGGGAGGCGGGCAGATACGCAGTATTTT. Protein sequence: CASSSTSGRRADTQYF.

The chain links TRBV13 to TRBJ2-7; 9 bases match TRBD2. Trimming removed 9 bases from V and 3 bases from J; junction bases left unmatched: 9. The CDR3 runs 14 residues. Germline CDR1 PRHDT, CDR2 FYEKMQ (reference sequence). The CDR3 DNA reads as TGTGCCAGTCAGGTAGCGGGAGTATTCTACGAGCAGTACTTC. It yields the protein CASQVAGVFYEQYF.

By share, this clone counts as medium-sized. The chain couples TRBV14 to TRBJ1-2; D remains ambiguous. Per germline, CDR1 SGHDN and CDR2 FVKESK. Trimming left V 5 bases short and J 10 bases short, with 14 bases between. This CDR3 contains 12 residues. The CDR3 sequence: CASSAKGAYYTF. In DNA, the CDR3 is TGTGCCAGCAGCGCCAAGGGCGCCTACTACACCTTC.